The clone carrying this T cell receptor (beta chain) was counted at least ten times. Its specificity is not known. An end of the junction does not agree with germline; a read error may underlie this. TCRdb re-called the 5' RACE reads with MiXCR, one entry per CDR3 protein. The sample lists about 200,000 distinct CDR3 sequences, approximately 3% seen once, with approximately 3% in the top ten. Looked up from germline, CDR1 is MDHEN and CDR2 is SYDVKM. This CDR3 is built from 13 residues. The sample comes from a study of T cells after yellow fever vaccination. Study-wide points: CD4 and CD8 compartments shared a small share of clonotypes, likely from convergent recombination.

This chain connects TRBV28 to TRBJ1-6; D perhaps matches TRBD1 (5 bases). This clonotype was sampled from a man aged 18 to 30 who received the YFV17D yellow fever vaccine. Sequencing was performed on CD4+ T cells sorted from PBMCs, taken 10 days after the yellow fever booster vaccination. This CDR3 reads CASGLQGHSPLHF. The CDR3 nucleotides are TGTGCCAGCGGTTTGCAGGGCCATTCACCCCTCCACTTT.